This T cell receptor beta chain originates from a study of T cell changes during pregnancy in multiple sclerosis. Assay: immunoSEQ multiplex PCR; the TCRdb copy retains only in-frame clones and omits some. The profile shows 90,000 to 100,000 clones, more than 85% of them singletons. With respect to this clone: An end of the junction differs from the germline gene, which may be a read error.

Germline values: CDR1 MDHEN, CDR2 SYDVKM. The CDR3 loop spans 12 amino acids. Sample: peripheral blood, taken in the first trimester of pregnancy. The V gene is TRBV28, the J gene TRBJ1-1, with D possibly being TRBD1 (5 bases). This sequence originates from a female donor with multiple sclerosis, enrolled in a pregnancy study. The CDR3 spells CASSQLDTEAFF. DNA for the CDR3: TGTGCCAGCAGTCAGCTGGACACAGAAGCTTTCTTT. The whole variable domain, remainder taken from reference TRBV28 and TRBJ1-1, is DVKVTQSSRYLVKRTGEKVFLECVQDMDHENMFWYRQDPGLGLRLIYFSYDVKMKEKGDIPEGYSVSREKKERFSLILESASTNQTSMYLCASSQLDTEAFFGQGTRLTVV.